What follows describes a single T cell receptor (beta chain). The record originates from a study of OX40 agonist ivuxolimab in advanced cancers. As for the study in general: The dose-escalation group included hepatocellular carcinoma, melanoma, renal cell carcinoma and head and neck cancer.

Sequencing was performed with immunoSEQ multiplex PCR; in TCRdb, only in-frame clones are kept and a portion is missing. The sample carries 45,000 to 65,000 clones, 86% recorded once. Trimming stripped 3 bases from V and 5 bases from J, with 15 bases between. The CDR3 runs to 14 residues. Per the germline V gene, CDR1 is GTSNPN and CDR2 is SVGIG (reference sequence). This TCR derives from an adult with an advanced solid tumor such as melanoma, head and neck, liver or kidney cancer. The starting material was CD4+ or CD8+ T cells sorted from blood, obtained in a trial of the OX40 agonist ivuxolimab. This sequence joins TRBV30 and TRBJ2-3, with D maybe TRBD2 (7 bases). This CDR3 is CAWRPAGALDTQYF. For the CDR3, the DNA is TGTGCCTGGAGGCCTGCGGGGGCGCTAGATACGCAGTATTTT. Complete variable domain (other parts from reference TRBV30 and TRBJ2-3): SQTIHQWPATLVQPVGSPLSLECTVEGTSNPNLYWYRQAAGRGLQLLFYSVGIGQISSEVPQNLSASRPQDRQFILSSKKLLLSDSGFYLCAWRPAGALDTQYFGPGTRLTVL.